This T cell receptor beta chain originates from a study of cytomegalovirus exposure and HLA in healthy donors. The study, taken as a whole, reports: Rarity characterized most TCR sequences, yet some public TCRs appeared in many donors.

Sequencing used immunoSEQ multiplex PCR; TCRdb keeps in-frame clones, though not all of them. This table holds about 120,000 clones, approximately 89% found once. On this clone itself: Its specificity is not known.

J lost 2 bases, V lost 5 bases, and 4 bases had no gene match. This CDR3 has 16 amino acids. Germline CDR1 SGHAT, CDR2 FQNNGV. The clonotype was recovered from a woman aged 18-29 years in good health and CMV-seronegative. The chain couples TRBV11-2 to TRBJ2-6; TRBD1 agrees at 9 bases. Sequencing was carried out using PBMCs. The CDR3 loop is CASSLQGAPGANVLTF. The CDR3 DNA follows: TGTGCCAGCAGCCTACAGGGGGCTCCTGGGGCCAACGTCCTGACTTTC.